The present T cell receptor (beta chain) was sequenced within a study of T cells after yellow fever vaccination. Study summary: Preparation used SMART-Seq v4 Ultra Low Input for the low-cell-number fractions.

Whole-study findings and limits: Most clones from primary vaccination resurfaced after the booster (around 97% CD4, 75% to 90% CD8).

This clonotype was seen more than once but under ten times. As yet, its antigen is unknown. V lost 3 bases and J lost 2, with 14 bases in between. There are 14 residues in the CDR3. The germline V gene has CDR1 DFQATT and CDR2 SNEGSKA (reference sequence). TCRdb fed the 5' RACE reads into MiXCR, producing one record per CDR3 protein. The sample shows about 330,000 distinct CDR3 sequences, approximately 8% of them seen only once. This TCR derives from a man aged 18-30 years who received the YFV17D yellow fever vaccine. The rearrangement links TRBV20-1 to TRBJ2-7; tentative D call: TRBD1 (5 bases). The sample here was PBMCs, taken around 45 days after the first yellow fever vaccination. CDR3 sequence reads: CSARRQQATYEQYF. The CDR3 DNA follows: TGCAGTGCTAGGCGACAGCAAGCAACCTACGAGCAGTACTTC.